This T cell receptor (beta chain) was recorded in a study of tumor and adjacent non-tumor tissue in lung cancer. Study details: Each sample yielded approximately 4.2 million productive TCRbeta reads on average.

Overall study results and limits: Patients with more diverse tumor TCRs had worse survival.

TCRbeta libraries were built with three rounds of nested PCR, modified from ARM-PCR. TCRdb used MiXCR to reprocess the multiplex PCR reads, holding one entry per CDR3 protein. The profile shows about 93,000 distinct CDR3 sequences, about 66% of them singletons. No cell sorting was done before RNA was extracted from the tissue. The CDR3 consists of 13 residues. Looked up from germline, CDR1 is MNHEY and CDR2 is SVGEGT. As concerns this clonotype: Its antigen is currently unknown. One end of the junction is discordant with germline, which a read error may explain.

The specimen was lung tumor tissue. This receptor was obtained from a man between 60 and 75 years old with non-small cell lung cancer. The chain couples TRBV6-2 or TRBV6-3 to TRBJ2-6; 8 nucleotides line up with TRBD1. The CDR3 DNA is TGTGTCAGCAGAGAGGGACAGGCCAGCGTCCTGACTTTC. It yields the protein CVSREGQASVLTF.